This T cell receptor beta chain was sequenced in a study of T cells in Graves' hyperthyroidism and ophthalmopathy. J lost 2 bases, V lost 5 bases, and 6 bases had no gene match. The germline gives CDR1 MNHNS, CDR2 SASEGT. The length of the CDR3 is 14 residues. General study findings and limits: Before onset, ophthalmopathy was predicted by the model a median around 6 months earlier.

Turning to this clonotype: The antigen remains undetermined.

TCR beta CDR3 sequences were amplified from RNA transcripts. Carried out on the TCR CDR3, a first-round RT-PCR used the HTBI primer set. Each CDR3 protein gets one entry after TCRdb re-called the multiplex PCR reads with MiXCR. The table lists hundreds of thousands of distinct CDR3 sequences, more than 11% of them singletons, with roughly 25% in the top ten. Graves' hyperthyroidism is called stable when ophthalmopathy does not progress within 18 months. This sequence joins TRBV6-1 and TRBJ2-7; 7 bases align to TRBD2. The specimen sequenced was blood. This TCR came from a young woman with Graves' hyperthyroidism. This CDR3 is CASSSTSATYEQYF. The DNA for the CDR3 is TGTGCCAGCAGTAGTACTAGCGCAACCTACGAGCAGTACTTC.